The 11 T cell receptor beta chains reported below all come from one sample, sequenced in a study of T cell repertoires in cytomegalovirus infection. Via MiXCR, TCRdb re-called the reads, giving one row per CDR3 protein. The table has 350,000 to 500,000 distinct CDR3 sequences, roughly 30% seen once. Sequenced input: PBMCs. The origin of the receptors is a human donor in good health (CMV status not recorded). Some clones in this sample may be carry-over from other donors' samples.

This clonotype was detected many times. The CDR3 nucleotides are TGTGCCAGCAGCTTCGTCGCGGGGACGGGCGAGCAGTACTTC. This encodes CASSFVAGTGEQYF. The rearrangement links TRBV11-2 to TRBJ2-7; a possible D gene is TRBD2 (6 bases). V was cut by 3 bases and J by 6 bases, with 15 bases left in between. There are 14 residues in the CDR3. Germline values: CDR1 SGHAT, CDR2 FQNNGV.

The gene calls are TRBV11-2 and TRBJ1-4, with 7 bases fitting TRBD1. This CDR3 spans 12 amino acids. Germline CDR1 reads SGHAT; CDR2 reads FQNNGV. V was clipped by 5 bases and J by 7 bases; unmatched bases: 1. As DNA, the CDR3 is TGTGCCAGCAGCGGGACAGTTGAAAAACTGTTTTTT. Translation gives CASSGTVEKLFF.

Note on this clonotype: A much larger clone differs by one base, so this may be a read error. V gene TRBV7-2 combines with J gene TRBJ1-1, with unresolved D. Per the germline V gene, CDR1 is SGHTA and CDR2 is FQGNSA. The CDR3 runs to 13 residues. The CDR3 spells CASSLGKNTEDFF. In DNA form, the CDR3 reads TGTGCCAGCAGCTTAGGAAAGAACACTGAAGATTTCTTT.

The rearrangement uses TRBV11-2 and TRBJ2-3; D is possibly TRBD2 (5 bases). Looked up from germline, CDR1 is SGHAT and CDR2 is FQNNGV. Trimming took 0 bases from V and 2 from J, leaving 12 bases between them. The CDR3 runs 16 residues. In DNA form, the CDR3 reads TGTGCCAGCAGCTTAGACCCTCTAGCTACCACAGATACGCAGTATTTT. As protein: CASSLDPLATTDTQYF.

This clonotype showed up many times. This chain joins TRBV7-2 and TRBJ2-7; 9 bases are a match to TRBD2. Unmatched junction bases numbered 5, after V lost 1 base and J lost 4 bases. This CDR3 region has 15 residues. The germline gives CDR1 SGHTA, CDR2 FQGNSA. This CDR3 reads CASSLGLAVRYEQYF. The DNA of the CDR3 is TGTGCCAGCAGCTTAGGACTAGCGGTCCGATACGAGCAGTACTTC.

Ten or more counts support this clonotype. The CDR3 coding sequence is TGTGCCAGCAGCTTCGGACCCCTCTCCTACGAGCAGTACTTC. Encoded protein: CASSFGPLSYEQYF. The chain is built from TRBV14 and TRBJ2-7, with D unclear. V was clipped by 5 bases and J by 0 bases, with 11 bases between them. From germline, CDR1 is SGHDN and CDR2 FVKESK. This CDR3 is built from 14 residues.

V usage is TRBV18 and J usage is TRBJ2-5; D perhaps matches TRBD1 (5 bases). CDR1 KGHSH and CDR2 LQKENI come from the germline V gene. Trimming took off 1 base at V and 1 base at J, with 10 bases between the two ends. The CDR3 contains 15 residues. As DNA, the CDR3 is TGTGCCAGCTCACCACAACCGACAGTCCAAGAGACCCAGTACTTC. The encoded protein is CASSPQPTVQETQYF.

The sample holds a few counts of this clonotype. The chain employs TRBV20-1 and TRBJ1-3; 8 bases map to TRBD1. The CDR3 consists of 14 residues. J gave up 0 bases and V 6 bases, and 4 bases lay outside the gene matches. CDR1 DFQATT and CDR2 SNEGSKA come from the germline V gene (reference sequence). The CDR3, as DNA: TGCAGTGCCGACGACAGGGGCTCTGGAAACACCATATATTTT. It encodes CSADDRGSGNTIYF.

This clonotype was counted between two and nine times. V usage is TRBV5-6 and J usage is TRBJ1-1; TRBD1 aligns across 7 bases. V lost 5 bases to trimming and J lost 1 base; unmatched junction nucleotides: 5. This CDR3 has 14 residues. Germline CDR1 reads SGHDT; CDR2 reads YYEEEE. CDR3 DNA: TGTGCCAGCAGGCCTCAGGGGGAGAACACTGAAGCTTTCTTT. This encodes CASRPQGENTEAFF.

This clonotype was seen only a few times. V usage is TRBV2 and J usage is TRBJ1-5, with 8 bases matching TRBD1. Trimming at V came to 3 bases and at J to 4 bases, leaving 11 bases not matched to a gene. The germline V gene encodes CDR1 SNHLY and CDR2 FYNNEI. The CDR3 sequence is 17 residues long. CDR3 region: CASSDVGTGLFNQPQHF. The CDR3 region has the DNA TGTGCCAGCAGTGACGTCGGGACAGGACTTTTTAATCAGCCCCAGCATTTT.

The V call is TRBV6-5, the J call TRBJ2-2; TRBD2 might be the D (6 bases). V was cut by 0 bases and J by 5 bases, with 19 bases left in between. The CDR3 extends over 18 amino acids. Germline-derived CDR1 and CDR2 are MNHEY and SVGAGI. The CDR3 region is CASSYSFRVGGGTGELFF. CDR3 nucleotides: TGTGCCAGCAGTTACTCGTTCCGGGTCGGGGGAGGTACCGGGGAGCTGTTTTTT.